The 8 T cell receptor beta chains presented below share a single source sample, sequenced in a study of blood T cell repertoires in COVID-19. Produced via immunoSEQ multiplex PCR; TCRdb's table is partial and in-frame only. Here the sample spans almost 200,000 clones, roughly 80% being singletons. What was sequenced was peripheral blood. The receptors shown here come from a woman aged 40 to 55 with COVID-19, enrolled during active disease.

The rearrangement uses TRBV6-1 and TRBJ1-5, with unresolved D. V lost 5 bases and J lost 3, with 14 bases in between. The CDR3 has 15 residues. Germline CDR1 reads MNHNS; CDR2 reads SASEGT. The CDR3, as DNA: TGTGCCAGCAGTCCGAGGGCCCTTTACAATCAGCCCCAGCATTTT. As protein: CASSPRALYNQPQHF.

This clone was counted ten times or more. The CDR3 nucleotides are TGTGCCAGCAGTTCCCTAGCGGGAGGTCCCTACGAGCAGTACTTC. It yields the protein CASSSLAGGPYEQYF. The V call is TRBV6-2 or TRBV6-3, the J call TRBJ2-7; TRBD2 aligns across 11 bases. V shed 4 bases, J shed 2 bases, and the junction held 4 bases outside the gene matches. This CDR3 region has 15 residues. The germline gives CDR1 MNHEY, CDR2 SVGEGT.

The chain has TRBV5-5 and TRBJ2-2; D possibly corresponds to TRBD1 (5 bases). The V gene lost 3 bases and the J gene lost 6 bases, with 12 bases spanning the gap. The CDR3 is 14 amino acids. The germline CDR1 and CDR2 sequences are SGHKS and YYEKEE (reference sequence). The chain's CDR3 is CASSWTRQSGELFF. The CDR3 nucleotides are TGTGCCAGCAGCTGGACCCGACAGTCCGGGGAGCTGTTTTTT.

The rearrangement links TRBV6-1 to TRBJ1-2, with TRBD1 matching over 11 bases. CDR3 length: 17 residues. CDR1 MNHNS and CDR2 SASEGT come from the germline V gene. V shed 4 bases and J 8 bases; nucleotides not matched to a gene: 15. CDR3 protein: CASSVPGQGELPRGYTF. The CDR3 nucleotides are TGTGCCAGCAGTGTACCGGGACAGGGGGAGTTGCCGCGGGGCTACACCTTC.

V is TRBV5-6 and J is TRBJ2-7; D not certain. Germline lookup yields CDR1 SGHDT and CDR2 YYEEEE. This CDR3 comprises 12 residues. V was cut by 1 base and J by 4 bases, with 6 bases left in between. CDR3 sequence reads: CASSLYGYEQYF. CDR3 in DNA: TGTGCCAGCAGCTTGTACGGTTACGAGCAGTACTTC.

This clone was counted a single time. This chain joins TRBV9 and TRBJ2-3; 7 bases align to TRBD1. This CDR3 comprises 16 residues. Germline CDR1 and CDR2: SGDLS and YYNGEE. J lost 1 base, V lost 2 bases, and 7 bases had no gene match. The CDR3 nucleotides read TGTGCCAGCAGCGTCGACCCGGGACAGCGCACAGATACGCAGTATTTT. It yields the protein CASSVDPGQRTDTQYF. The complete variable domain, with remaining parts taken from reference TRBV9 and TRBJ2-3, reads DSGVTQTPKHLITATGQRVTLRCSPRSGDLSVYWYQQSLDQGLQFLIQYYNGEERAKGNILERFSAQQFPDLHSELNLSSLELGDSALYFCASSVDPGQRTDTQYFGPGTRLTVL.

There are a few counts of this clone. This chain links TRBV7-2 with TRBJ2-3; a possible D gene is TRBD2 (6 bases). The germline V and J ends were trimmed by 10 bases and 4 bases, with 12 bases remaining between them. This CDR3 spans 12 amino acids. In germline, CDR1 is SGHTA, CDR2 FQGNSA. The chain's CDR3 is CATQRVSDTQYF. The CDR3 nucleotides are TGTGCCACCCAGCGGGTTTCAGATACGCAGTATTTT.

This chain connects TRBV27 to TRBJ2-5; D remains unclear. CDR1 is MNHEY, CDR2 SMNVEV, per germline (reference sequence). Trimming pared 5 bases from V and 5 bases from J, leaving 15 bases between. The CDR3 totals 14 residues. DNA for the CDR3: TGTGCCAGCAGTACCGCTGAGTCGTGGGAGACCCAGTACTTC. Protein: CASSTAESWETQYF.